These 21 T cell receptor beta chains were all obtained from the same sample, sequenced in a study of cytomegalovirus exposure and HLA in healthy donors. 13 Jbeta primers and 60 Vbeta primers were used for the PCR. Sequencing used immunoSEQ multiplex PCR; TCRdb keeps in-frame clones, though not all of them. The table lists around 130,000 clones, approximately 57% of them singletons, with around 1.8% in the top ten. Specimen: PBMCs. The receptor set was obtained from a male donor in good health and CMV-seronegative.

This clone was found a few times. The chain joins TRBV6-4 to TRBJ2-6, with TRBD1 matching over 7 bases. CDR1 and CDR2 (germline): MRHNA, SNTAGT. CDR3 length equals 15 residues. V gave up 5 bases and J gave up 4 bases; unmatched junction bases: 5. CDR3 DNA sequence: TGTGCCAGCAGTACTACAGGGGACGGGGCCAACGTCCTGACTTTC. Translated, it gives CASSTTGDGANVLTF.

This clone was found a few times. V usage is TRBV18 and J usage is TRBJ2-3; 7 nucleotides line up with TRBD2. Germline V CDR1 and CDR2: KGHSH, LQKENI. The CDR3 spans 14 residues. Trimming took 2 bases from V and 6 from J; bases not matched to a gene: 5. CDR3: CASSPTVGGDTQYF. Here the CDR3 DNA reads TGTGCCAGCTCACCAACAGTGGGGGGGGATACGCAGTATTTT. Drawing the rest from reference TRBV18 and TRBJ2-3, the complete variable domain is NAGVMQNPRHLVRRRGQEARLRCSPMKGHSHVYWYRQLPEEGLKFMVYLQKENIIDESGMPKERFSAEFPKEGPSILRIQQVVRGDSAAYFCASSPTVGGDTQYFGPGTRLTVL.

This clone has just a few counts. The chain employs TRBV6-5 and TRBJ1-4; TRBD1 is a possible D gene (5 bases). CDR1 is MNHEY and CDR2 is SVGAGI in the germline V gene. Trimming left V 7 bases short and J 1 base short, with 13 bases between. The CDR3 runs to 15 residues. The CDR3 loop is CASTDSGVTNEKLFF. CDR3 nucleotides: TGTGCCAGCACCGACAGTGGGGTAACTAATGAAAAACTGTTTTTT.

The chain has TRBV19 and TRBJ1-2; 9 positions match TRBD1. Germline CDR1 and CDR2: LNHDA and SQIVND (reference sequence). V shed 3 bases, J shed 5 bases, and the junction held 10 bases outside the gene matches. The CDR3 extends over 16 amino acids. Here the CDR3 reads CASSIRPGQGNYGYTF. The CDR3 coding sequence is TGTGCCAGTAGTATTCGCCCGGGACAGGGTAATTATGGCTACACCTTC.

The chain is built from TRBV25-1 and TRBJ2-7, with D possibly matching TRBD2 (6 bases). The germline gives CDR1 MGHDK, CDR2 SYGVNS. V lost 6 bases, J lost 3 bases, and 9 bases lay in between. This CDR3 is 12 amino acids long. The CDR3 nucleotides read TGTGCCAGCAGCAGGGACTTCTACGAGCAGTACTTC. It translates to CASSRDFYEQYF.

The rearrangement joins TRBV5-1 to TRBJ2-3; no firm D call. The CDR3 extends over 14 amino acids. The germline V gene encodes CDR1 SGHRS and CDR2 YFSETQ. V dropped 0 bases and J dropped 5 bases, with 10 bases sitting between them. CDR3 coding DNA: TGCGCCAGCAGCTTGGGACCACAGATAGATACGCAGTATTTT. Its translation: CASSLGPQIDTQYF.

This clone was found a few times. The junction shows a germline mismatch at one end, possibly a read error. The rearrangement uses TRBV5-1 and TRBJ2-7; TRBD1 is a possible D gene (5 bases). CDR3 length: 11 residues. Germline-derived CDR1 and CDR2 are SGHRS and YFSETQ. The CDR3 region has the DNA TGCGCCAGCAGCTTGGACAGGATGTCCGTCTTC. Its translation is CASSLDRMSVF.

The chain couples TRBV4-1 to TRBJ1-2, with 7 nucleotides matching TRBD1. Looked up from germline, CDR1 is MGHRA and CDR2 is YSYEKL. This CDR3 has 17 amino acids. Trimming removed 4 bases from V and 4 bases from J; junction bases left unmatched: 15. The CDR3 coding sequence is TGCGCCAGCAGCCCCCTTTCGAACAGGGGCCTTCTCTATGGCTACACCTTC. It translates to CASSPLSNRGLLYGYTF.

The chain recombines TRBV6-5 with TRBJ2-7; D might be TRBD2 (5 bases). V was cut by 6 bases and J by 3 bases, with 15 bases left in between. The germline gives CDR1 MNHEY, CDR2 SVGAGI. This CDR3 is 14 amino acids long. The CDR3 protein is CASREASIYYEQYF. DNA of the CDR3: TGTGCCAGCAGGGAGGCCAGCATCTACTACGAGCAGTACTTC.

This clone was seen only a few times. The chain uses TRBV30 and TRBJ2-3, with D possibly TRBD1 on 5 matching bases. V was clipped by 7 bases and J by 4 bases, with 12 bases between them. In germline, CDR1 is GTSNPN, CDR2 SVGIG (reference sequence). This CDR3 comprises 12 residues. As DNA, the CDR3 is TGTGCCTTAGGGTTAGGGGCAGATACGCAGTATTTT. This sequence encodes CALGLGADTQYF.

The CDR3 protein is CASRPGGLNTEAFF. The DNA for the CDR3 is TGTGCCAGCCGTCCGGGAGGGTTGAACACTGAAGCTTTCTTT. The V gene is TRBV27, the J gene TRBJ1-1; unclear D gene. CDR1 is MNHEY and CDR2 is SMNVEV in the germline V gene (reference sequence). The CDR3 extends over 14 amino acids. With 8 bases removed from V and 0 bases from J, the gap between germline ends came to 13 bases.

The chain links TRBV7-9 to TRBJ1-1; TRBD1 matches at 9 bases. Germline V CDR1 and CDR2: SEHNR, FQNEAQ (reference sequence). V dropped 5 bases and J dropped 4; count of bases not matched to a gene: 14. This CDR3 contains 17 residues. This chain's CDR3 is CASSMDRGLSLSTEAFF. In DNA, the CDR3 is TGTGCCAGCAGCATGGACAGGGGACTGAGTCTTAGCACTGAAGCTTTCTTT.

The chain joins TRBV2 to TRBJ2-2; D not certain. Germline V gene sequence: CDR1 SNHLY, CDR2 FYNNEI. V lost 7 bases and J 0 bases, leaving 9 bases between the germline ends. CDR3 length equals 14 residues. The CDR3 nucleotides read TGTGCCAGCAAATCCGGAGCGAACACCGGGGAGCTGTTTTTT. This encodes CASKSGANTGELFF.

J is TRBJ2-6 and V is TRBV6-5; D possibly corresponds to TRBD1 (5 bases). CDR1 and CDR2 (germline): MNHEY, SVGAGI. Trimming removed 6 bases at V and 2 bases at J, with 11 bases between. The CDR3 length is 15 residues. CDR3 nucleotides: TGTGCCAGCAGGGACCTGGGGCCTGGGGCCAACGTCCTGACTTTC. Amino acids: CASRDLGPGANVLTF.

Turning to this clone: At one of its ends the junction is not consistent with the germline gene, which may arise from a read error. The sample has other DNA sequences that encode this CDR3 too. V and J are TRBV18 and TRBJ1-1, with D maybe TRBD1 (6 bases). CDR3 length: 14 residues. The germline V gene has CDR1 KGHSH and CDR2 LQKENI. For the CDR3, the DNA is TGTGCCAGCTCACCCCCCGGACAGTACACTGAAGCTTTCTTC. Encoded protein: CASSPPGQYTEAFF.

This sequence joins TRBV29-1 and TRBJ2-1, with a tentative D call TRBD2 (7 bases). Trimming stripped 1 base from V and 9 bases from J, with 22 bases between. Per germline, CDR1 SQVTM and CDR2 ANQGSEA. The CDR3 runs to 16 residues. Here the CDR3 reads CSVEVSGGGGAAEQFF. For the CDR3, the DNA is TGCAGCGTTGAAGTGTCGGGGGGAGGGGGGGCCGCTGAGCAGTTCTTC.

V and J are TRBV29-1 and TRBJ1-2, with a possible D match to TRBD1 (6 bases). Germline V gene lookup returns CDR1 SQVTM and CDR2 ANQGSEA. The germline V and J ends were trimmed by 6 bases and 3 bases, with 14 bases remaining between them. The CDR3 has 13 amino acids. CDR3 nucleotides: TGCAGCGTGGCGAGGGGGGGTGACTATGGCTACACCTTC. As protein: CSVARGGDYGYTF.

The V gene is TRBV9, the J gene TRBJ2-7; the match to TRBD2 covers 7 bases. V shed 0 bases and J 0 bases; nucleotides not matched to a gene: 6. The CDR3 runs 16 residues. The germline V gene has CDR1 SGDLS and CDR2 YYNGEE. The CDR3 protein is CASSVGEGSSSYEQYF. The CDR3 DNA sequence: TGTGCCAGCAGCGTAGGGGAGGGAAGTAGCTCCTACGAGCAGTACTTC.

The CDR3 region is CASSRIGQGNSPLHF. DNA for the CDR3: TGTGCCAGCAGCCGGATCGGACAGGGTAATTCACCCCTCCACTTT. The chain couples TRBV11-2 to TRBJ1-6, with 8 bases that match TRBD1. The germline V gene encodes CDR1 SGHAT and CDR2 FQNNGV. Trimming took 5 bases from V and 6 from J; bases not matched to a gene: 6. The CDR3 runs 15 residues.

The chain employs TRBV4-3 and TRBJ2-1; D gene uncertain. The CDR3 contains 16 residues. V lost 0 bases to trimming and J lost 0 bases, with 9 bases between them. The germline CDR1 and CDR2 sequences are LGHNA and YSLEER. CDR3 sequence: CASSQDWFSSYNEQFF. CDR3 nucleotides: TGCGCCAGCAGCCAAGATTGGTTTAGCTCCTACAATGAGCAGTTCTTC.

This clone has only a few counts. The V gene is TRBV19, the J gene TRBJ1-6; D may be TRBD1 (5 bases). Germline V CDR1 and CDR2: LNHDA, SQIVND (reference sequence). Trimming shortened V by 5 bases and J by 3 bases, and 17 bases separated the two germline ends. This CDR3 is built from 17 residues. The CDR3 sequence: CASSLHRDSNYNSPLHF. In DNA, the CDR3 is TGTGCCAGTAGTCTCCACCGGGACTCAAACTATAATTCACCCCTCCACTTT.